These 15 T cell receptor beta chains came from one sample sequenced in a study of cytomegalovirus exposure and HLA in healthy donors (TCRdb year 2017). Preparation of the library involved the immunoSEQ multiplex PCR assay. For the multiplex PCR, a mixture combining 60 forward primers for TCR Vbeta segments and 13 reverse primers for TCR Jbeta segments was used. TCRdb stores this immuneACCESS table with in-frame sequences only. Part of the clones is absent; in the studies checked, under half of the shortfall reflects unresolved V genes, and no reason is known for the rest. The sample records 55,000 to 75,000 clones, about 81% of which are singletons. Clones ranked in the top ten supply 6.8% of the sample. The sequencing sample was made of PBMCs. These receptors originate from a man aged 25-45 years in good health and CMV-seropositive.

The chain links TRBV6-4 to TRBJ2-3, with 7 bases identical to TRBD1. CDR3 length: 15 amino acids. J was trimmed by 2 bases and V by 3 bases; bases with no gene match: 5. In germline, CDR1 is MRHNA, CDR2 SNTAGT. CDR3 loop: CASSETTGPTDTQYF. The CDR3 DNA reads TGTGCCAGCAGTGAAACGACAGGGCCCACAGATACGCAGTATTTT.

This chain links TRBV6-5 with TRBJ1-6; D remains ambiguous. The germline gives CDR1 MNHEY, CDR2 SVGAGI. The V and J ends lost 5 bases and 5 bases respectively, with 13 bases between them. This CDR3 has 15 amino acids. The DNA of the CDR3 is TGTGCCAGCAGTCACGGACTATCAAATAATTCACCCCTCCACTTT. Translating gives CASSHGLSNNSPLHF.

The chain links TRBV6-6 to TRBJ2-5, with a possible D match to TRBD1 (6 bases). Judging by the DNA end, TRBJ2-7 fits better; the J call may be wrong. Germline CDR1 is MNHNY and CDR2 is SVGAGI (reference sequence). The CDR3 has 14 amino acids. CDR3 loop: CASSLQGSSYEQYF. In DNA, the CDR3 is TGTGCCAGCAGCCTACAGGGATCTTCCTACGAGCAGTACTTC.

This clone was counted once. The V call is TRBV6-4, the J call TRBJ2-5; D is unresolved. The CDR3 consists of 13 residues. Germline assignment: CDR1 MRHNA and CDR2 SNTAGT. V lost 5 bases and J 4 bases, leaving 11 bases between the germline ends. The CDR3 region has the DNA TGTGCCAGCAGTCTACCGGTCGGAGAGACCCAGTACTTC. This translates into CASSLPVGETQYF.

The DNA for the CDR3 is TGTGCCTGGAGTGATCGTTCTCGGAGCATTCAGTACTTC. Translated: CAWSDRSRSIQYF. This chain joins TRBV30 and TRBJ2-4, with no clear D. The V gene's germline CDR1 is GTSNPN and CDR2 SVGIG (reference sequence). The CDR3 extends over 13 amino acids. V lost 1 base, J lost 9 bases, and 13 bases lay in between.

The V call is TRBV30, the J call TRBJ2-2, with D maybe TRBD2 (5 bases). From germline, CDR1 is GTSNPN and CDR2 SVGIG (reference sequence). V was shortened by 5 bases and J by 6 bases, with 16 bases between the two germline ends. The CDR3 loop spans 14 amino acids. The CDR3 here is CAWVTGVPPGELFF. Here the CDR3 DNA reads TGTGCCTGGGTAACCGGGGTCCCTCCCGGGGAGCTGTTTTTT.

This chain connects TRBV6-1 to TRBJ1-2; D possibly corresponds to TRBD1 (6 bases). Germline assignment: CDR1 MNHNS and CDR2 SASEGT. Trimming pared 6 bases from V and 8 bases from J, leaving 13 bases between. The CDR3 runs to 12 residues. The CDR3 nucleotides are TGTGCCAGCAGACTAGACAGGCCGGGCTACACCTTC. Its protein product is CASRLDRPGYTF.

The gene calls are TRBV9 and TRBJ2-1; D is ambiguous. Trimming removed 4 bases at V and 5 bases at J, with 16 bases between. The CDR3 extends over 15 amino acids. The germline gives CDR1 SGDLS, CDR2 YYNGEE. CDR3 residues: CASSPHGQDDNEQFF. CDR3 in DNA: TGTGCCAGCAGCCCTCATGGCCAGGATGACAATGAGCAGTTCTTC.

J is TRBJ2-7 and V is TRBV28; possibly TRBD1 for D (5 bases). CDR1 MDHEN and CDR2 SYDVKM come from the germline V gene. There are 13 residues in the CDR3. The V end was cut by 6 bases, the J end by 0 bases, with 9 bases between. The CDR3 DNA sequence: TGTGCCAGCAGAACCAGGGACTCCTACGAGCAGTACTTC. Translation: CASRTRDSYEQYF.

The J gene is TRBJ2-5, the V gene TRBV7-9; D uncertain. Germline V gene lookup returns CDR1 SEHNR and CDR2 FQNEAQ (reference sequence). This CDR3 spans 14 amino acids. V shed 3 bases and J shed 0 bases, with 8 bases lying between them. The CDR3 sequence is CASSFLRNQETQYF. CDR3 nucleotide sequence: TGTGCCAGCAGCTTTTTGCGGAACCAAGAGACCCAGTACTTC.

This clone occurred once. V is TRBV5-6 and J is TRBJ1-4, with 8 bases matching TRBD1. V lost 4 bases, J lost 13 bases, and 18 bases stayed unmatched. Germline V gene sequence: CDR1 SGHDT, CDR2 YYEEEE. The CDR3 is 16 residues long. CDR3 protein: CASSPGRGQGFGRLFF. The CDR3 nucleotides are TGTGCCAGCAGCCCCGGGCGCGGACAGGGATTCGGTCGACTGTTTTTT. Combining the CDR3 with reference TRBV5-6 and TRBJ1-4 gives the whole variable domain DAGVTQSPTHLIKTRGQQVTLRCSPKSGHDTVSWYQQALGQGPQFIFQYYEEEERQRGNFPDRFSGHQFPNYSSELNVNALLLGDSALYLCASSPGRGQGFGRLFFGSGTQLSVL.

The rearrangement links TRBV4-2 to TRBJ1-1; 7 nucleotides line up with TRBD1. The V gene end was trimmed by 2 bases and the J gene end by 4 bases; junction bases not matched to a gene: 4. This CDR3 region has 14 residues. Germline V gene data show CDR1 as LGHNA and CDR2 as YNFKEQ. The CDR3 coding sequence is TGTGCCAGCAGCCAATCCGGGACAGTCACTGAAGCTTTCTTT. Encoded protein: CASSQSGTVTEAFF.

Only a few counts were recorded for this clone. The rearrangement joins TRBV29-1 to TRBJ2-5, with D tentatively TRBD2 (5 bases). This CDR3 has 13 residues. V was cut by 4 bases and J by 5 bases, with 14 bases left in between. Germline CDR1 SQVTM, CDR2 ANQGSEA. CDR3 DNA: TGCAGCGTTGTGTCGGGGATCGGGGAGACCCAGTACTTC. Its protein product is CSVVSGIGETQYF.

The chain employs TRBV28 and TRBJ2-3; TRBD2 aligns across 7 bases. CDR1 and CDR2 (germline): MDHEN, SYDVKM. J was trimmed by 4 bases and V by 5 bases; bases with no gene match: 6. The CDR3 has 14 residues. CDR3 amino acids: CASSGEGQADTQYF. The CDR3 DNA sequence: TGTGCCAGCAGTGGGGAGGGGCAAGCAGATACGCAGTATTTT.

The V gene is TRBV5-1, the J gene TRBJ1-2; D call uncertain. There are 14 residues in the CDR3. The V end lost 3 bases, the J end lost 0 bases, and 9 bases lay between the germline ends. Germline CDR1 and CDR2: SGHRS and YFSETQ. The CDR3 protein is CASSSDGANYGYTF. The CDR3 DNA is TGCGCCAGCAGCTCGGATGGAGCTAACTATGGCTACACCTTC.